A selection of T cell receptor beta chains follows, all from one sample in a study of cytomegalovirus exposure and HLA in healthy donors. TCRdb's copy holds only in-frame clones and misses some; the assay was immunoSEQ multiplex PCR. Among hundreds of thousands of clones listed, around 80% were seen once. The sample was PBMCs. The receptors were gathered from a woman between 40 and 55 years old in good health and CMV-seronegative. Each CDR3 is given with its conserved first and last residue. The D gene is left open where the match is weak. Size tells how often a clone was seen (once, few, many) or the class of an expanded clone, and some rows leave it out.

j_call clone_size d_call v_call cdr3_aa cdr3_nt
TRBJ1-1 . TRBD1 TRBV29-1 CSVGGGQGVTEAFF TGCAGCGTTGGGGGGGGACAGGGGGTCACTGAAGCTTTCTTT
TRBJ1-3 . TRBD1 TRBV5-4 CASSSGQGRNTIYF TGTGCCAGCAGCTCGGGACAGGGCAGGAACACCATATATTTT
TRBJ1-1 . . TRBV10-3 CAISDRTEAFF TGTGCCATCAGTGACAGGACTGAAGCTTTCTTT
TRBJ2-7 . . TRBV9 CASSPDPRGYEQYF TGTGCCAGCAGCCCAGACCCCCGGGGTTACGAGCAGTACTTC
TRBJ2-2 . . TRBV5-1 CASYDSSNTGELFF TGCGCCAGCTATGACAGCTCGAACACCGGGGAGCTGTTTTTT
TRBJ1-1 . . TRBV5-1 CASSLTGQNTEAFF TGCGCCAGCAGCTTGACAGGACAAAACACTGAAGCTTTCTTT
TRBJ2-5 . TRBD2 TRBV7-6 CASSHLGGQETQYF TGTGCCAGCAGCCACCTCGGGGGGCAAGAGACCCAGTACTTC
TRBJ2-7 . TRBD1 TRBV5-1 CASSLAQGAREYEQYF TGCGCCAGCAGCTTGGCACAGGGGGCACGGGAATACGAGCAGTACTTC
TRBJ1-5 . . TRBV7-9 CSSSLSDGGQPQHF TGTTCCAGCAGCTTATCGGATGGCGGTCAGCCCCAGCATTTT
TRBJ2-1 . TRBD1 TRBV7-9 CASSFPDRDRQFF TGTGCCAGCAGCTTTCCTGACCGGGACAGGCAGTTCTTC
TRBJ1-1 few TRBD1 TRBV7-3 CASSLEAGQAKAFF TGTGCCAGCAGCTTAGAGGCAGGACAGGCCAAAGCTTTCTTT
TRBJ1-1 once . TRBV7-8 CASSLRGSREAFF TGTGCCAGCAGCTTAAGGGGTAGCAGAGAAGCTTTCTTT
TRBJ1-2 . TRBD1 TRBV30 CAWRPTGTGFRSYGYTF TGTGCCTGGAGACCCACCGGGACAGGGTTTCGGAGCTATGGCTACACCTTC